This T cell receptor (beta chain) is from a study of identical twins. Germline V CDR1 and CDR2: MNHNY, SVGAGI (reference sequence). J lost 7 bases, V lost 11 bases, and 4 bases had no gene match. The length of the CDR3 is 12 residues. General study results and limits: Twin pairs' shared out-of-frame alpha sequences were enriched in low generation probability. Monozygotic twins shared more out-of-frame TCR alpha than recombination models predicted.

Concerning this clonotype itself: Its antigen is still unknown.

Via MiXCR, TCRdb re-called the 5' RACE reads, giving one row per CDR3 protein. The table records roughly 690,000 distinct CDR3 sequences, 21% of them present only once. The sample was also reused in another study, on T cells expressing NK-cell markers. That source notes: Seven sequenced donors out of eight were HCMV-seropositive, one seronegative.

The sequence was collected from a young woman in good health. Input material: PBMCs. The gene calls are TRBV6-6 and TRBJ2-3, with 12 bases identical to TRBD2. CDR3 DNA: TGTGCCGCCCGGACTAGCGGGAATACGCAGTATTTT. It specifies CAARTSGNTQYF.